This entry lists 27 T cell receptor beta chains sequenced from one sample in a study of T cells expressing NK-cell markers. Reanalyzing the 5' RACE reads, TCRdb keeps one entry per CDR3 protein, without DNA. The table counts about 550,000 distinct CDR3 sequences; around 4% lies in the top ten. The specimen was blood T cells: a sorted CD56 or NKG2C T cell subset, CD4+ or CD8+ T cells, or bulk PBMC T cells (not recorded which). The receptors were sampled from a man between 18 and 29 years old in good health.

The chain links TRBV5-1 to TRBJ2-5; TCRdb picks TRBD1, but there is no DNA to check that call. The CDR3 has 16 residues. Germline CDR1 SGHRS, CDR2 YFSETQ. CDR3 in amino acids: CASSWTGTDNQETQYF.

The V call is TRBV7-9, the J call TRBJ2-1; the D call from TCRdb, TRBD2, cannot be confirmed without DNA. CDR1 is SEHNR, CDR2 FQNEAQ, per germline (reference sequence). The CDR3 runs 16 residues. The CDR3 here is CASSLGAGRFYNEQFF.

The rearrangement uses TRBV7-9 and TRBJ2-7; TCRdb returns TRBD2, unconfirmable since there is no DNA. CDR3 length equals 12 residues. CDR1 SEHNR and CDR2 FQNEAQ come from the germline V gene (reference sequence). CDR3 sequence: CASSFLAGEQYF.

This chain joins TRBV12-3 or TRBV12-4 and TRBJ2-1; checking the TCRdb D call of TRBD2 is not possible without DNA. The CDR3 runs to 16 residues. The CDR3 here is CASSTRAGSSYNEQFF.

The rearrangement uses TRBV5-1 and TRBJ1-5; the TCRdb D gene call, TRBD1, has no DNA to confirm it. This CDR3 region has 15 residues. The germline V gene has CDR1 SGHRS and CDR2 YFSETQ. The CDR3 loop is CASSLTGLPAQPQHF.

The CDR3 is CASSVLYGYTF. This chain uses TRBV19 with TRBJ1-2. This CDR3 has 11 residues. In germline, CDR1 is LNHDA, CDR2 SQIVND (reference sequence).

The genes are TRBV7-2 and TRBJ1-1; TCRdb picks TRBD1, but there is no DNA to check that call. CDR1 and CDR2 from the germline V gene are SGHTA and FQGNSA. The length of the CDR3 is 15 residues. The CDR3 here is CASSLAPGQVIEAFF.

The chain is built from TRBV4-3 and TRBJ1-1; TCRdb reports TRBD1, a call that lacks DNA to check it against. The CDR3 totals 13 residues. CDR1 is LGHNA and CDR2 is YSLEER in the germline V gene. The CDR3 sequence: CASRGASNTEAFF.

CDR3 residues: CASSEARLTINNNEQFF. The rearrangement uses TRBV10-1 and TRBJ2-1; as DNA is missing, the TRBD2 call by TCRdb cannot be tested. The CDR3 spans 17 residues. Per the germline V gene, CDR1 is WNHNN and CDR2 is SYGVQD (reference sequence).

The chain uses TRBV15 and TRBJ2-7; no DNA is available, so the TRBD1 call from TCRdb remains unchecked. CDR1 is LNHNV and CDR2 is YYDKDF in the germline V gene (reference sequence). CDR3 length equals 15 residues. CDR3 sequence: CATSREGGDRSRQYF.

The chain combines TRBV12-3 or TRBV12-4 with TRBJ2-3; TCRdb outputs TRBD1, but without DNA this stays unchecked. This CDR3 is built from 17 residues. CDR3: CASSTRGGRGSFDTQYF.

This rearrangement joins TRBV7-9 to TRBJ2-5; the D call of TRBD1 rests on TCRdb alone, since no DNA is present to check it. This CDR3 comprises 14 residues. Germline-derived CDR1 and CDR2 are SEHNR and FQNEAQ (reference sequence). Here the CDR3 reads CASSNTGLRETQYF.

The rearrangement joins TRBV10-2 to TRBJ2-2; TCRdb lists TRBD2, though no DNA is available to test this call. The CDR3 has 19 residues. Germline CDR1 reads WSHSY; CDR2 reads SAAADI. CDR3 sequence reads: CASSELDQHGLDYTGELFF.

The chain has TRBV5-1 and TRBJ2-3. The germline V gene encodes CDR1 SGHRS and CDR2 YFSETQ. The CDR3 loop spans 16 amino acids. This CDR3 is CASSSIGRVPTDTQYF. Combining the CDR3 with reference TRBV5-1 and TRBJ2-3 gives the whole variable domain KAGVTQTPRYLIKTRGQQVTLSCSPISGHRSVSWYQQTPGQGLQFLFEYFSETQRNKGNFPGRFSGRQFSNSRSEMNVSTLELGDSALYLCASSSIGRVPTDTQYFGPGTRLTVL.

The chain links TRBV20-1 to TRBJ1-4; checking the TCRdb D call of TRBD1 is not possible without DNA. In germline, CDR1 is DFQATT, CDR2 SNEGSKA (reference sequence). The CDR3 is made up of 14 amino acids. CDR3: CSARDPGSGEKLFF.

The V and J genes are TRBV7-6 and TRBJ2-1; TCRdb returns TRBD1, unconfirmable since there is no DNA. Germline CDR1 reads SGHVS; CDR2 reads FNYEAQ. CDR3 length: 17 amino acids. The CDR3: CASSLDYGQGTYNEQFF.

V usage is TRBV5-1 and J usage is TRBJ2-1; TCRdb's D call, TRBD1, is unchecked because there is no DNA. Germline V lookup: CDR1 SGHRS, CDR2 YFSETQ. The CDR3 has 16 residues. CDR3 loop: CASSLKGKTGDNEQFF.

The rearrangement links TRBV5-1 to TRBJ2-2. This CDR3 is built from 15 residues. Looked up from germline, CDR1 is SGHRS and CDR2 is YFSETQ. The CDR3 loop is CASSFSVGNTGELFF.

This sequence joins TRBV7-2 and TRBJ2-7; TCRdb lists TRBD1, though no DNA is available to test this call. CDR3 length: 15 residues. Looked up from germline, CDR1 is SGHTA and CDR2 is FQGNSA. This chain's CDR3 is CASSLFQGMDYEQYF. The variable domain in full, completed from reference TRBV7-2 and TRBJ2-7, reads GAGVSQSPSNKVTEKGKDVELRCDPISGHTALYWYRQSLGQGLEFLIYFQGNSAPDKSGLPSDRFSAERTGGSVSTLTIQRTQQEDSAVYLCASSLFQGMDYEQYFGPGTRLTVT.

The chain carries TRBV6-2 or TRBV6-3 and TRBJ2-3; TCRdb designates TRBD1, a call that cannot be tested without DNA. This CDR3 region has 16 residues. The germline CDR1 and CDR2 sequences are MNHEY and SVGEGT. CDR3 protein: CASSYGGSGSTDTQYF.

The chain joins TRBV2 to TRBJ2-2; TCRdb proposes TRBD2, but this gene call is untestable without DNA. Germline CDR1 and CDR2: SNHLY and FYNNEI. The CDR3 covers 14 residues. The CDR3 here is CASSRTLNTGELFF.

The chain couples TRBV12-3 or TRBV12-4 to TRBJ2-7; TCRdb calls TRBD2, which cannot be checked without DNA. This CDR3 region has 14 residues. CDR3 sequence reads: CASRKIAGVGEQYF.

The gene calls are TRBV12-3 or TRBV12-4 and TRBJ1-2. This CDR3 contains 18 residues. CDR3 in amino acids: CASTASGPTRGGSYGYTF.

This CDR3 reads CSATPASGTSTDTQYF. V is TRBV20-1 and J is TRBJ2-3; TCRdb lists TRBD2, though no DNA is available to test this call. This CDR3 comprises 16 residues. Germline CDR1 reads DFQATT; CDR2 reads SNEGSKA (reference sequence).

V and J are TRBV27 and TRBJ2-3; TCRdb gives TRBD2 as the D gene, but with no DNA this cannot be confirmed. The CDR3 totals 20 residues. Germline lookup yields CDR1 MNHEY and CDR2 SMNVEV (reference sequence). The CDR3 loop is CASSLSLWVGTSGSSDTQYF.

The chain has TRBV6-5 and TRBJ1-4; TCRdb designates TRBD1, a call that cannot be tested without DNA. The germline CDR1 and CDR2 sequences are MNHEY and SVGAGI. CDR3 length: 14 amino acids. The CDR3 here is CASSPTGGNEKLFF.

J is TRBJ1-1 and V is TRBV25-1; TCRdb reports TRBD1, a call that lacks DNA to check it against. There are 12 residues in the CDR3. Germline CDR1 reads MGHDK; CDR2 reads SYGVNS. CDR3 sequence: CASRNLGGEAFF.